This TCR beta chain was identified during a study of blood T cell repertoires in COVID-19. The overall study: Samples came from the United States, Italy and Spain, spanning acute and convalescent COVID-19. Sources were T cells, B-cell-depleted T cells, or PBMCs; the material itself was cDNA or gDNA.

Original handling: Reference gene primer amplification gave estimated nucleated cell counts. The repertoire was sequenced with immunoSEQ multiplex PCR; TCRdb's copy has only in-frame clones and lacks some. The V and J calls and the clone size are those of that table, but D and trimming were determined from the DNA. Among some 90,000 clones listed, roughly 82% were seen once. Source material: peripheral blood. This receptor was identified in a man aged 65-85 years with active or convalescent COVID-19.

The CDR3 DNA sequence: TGTGCCAGCAGCGTAGTAGCCGATCCCGGGACAGGGACCTACGAGCAGTACTTC. As protein: CASSVVADPGTGTYEQYF. V usage is TRBV9 and J usage is TRBJ2-7, with TRBD1 matching over 9 bases. Germline values: CDR1 SGDLS, CDR2 YYNGEE. This CDR3 region has 18 residues. J was trimmed by 2 bases and V by 0 bases; bases with no gene match: 12. The whole variable domain, remainder taken from reference TRBV9 and TRBJ2-7, is DSGVTQTPKHLITATGQRVTLRCSPRSGDLSVYWYQQSLDQGLQFLIQYYNGEERAKGNILERFSAQQFPDLHSELNLSSLELGDSALYFCASSVVADPGTGTYEQYFGPGTRLTVT.